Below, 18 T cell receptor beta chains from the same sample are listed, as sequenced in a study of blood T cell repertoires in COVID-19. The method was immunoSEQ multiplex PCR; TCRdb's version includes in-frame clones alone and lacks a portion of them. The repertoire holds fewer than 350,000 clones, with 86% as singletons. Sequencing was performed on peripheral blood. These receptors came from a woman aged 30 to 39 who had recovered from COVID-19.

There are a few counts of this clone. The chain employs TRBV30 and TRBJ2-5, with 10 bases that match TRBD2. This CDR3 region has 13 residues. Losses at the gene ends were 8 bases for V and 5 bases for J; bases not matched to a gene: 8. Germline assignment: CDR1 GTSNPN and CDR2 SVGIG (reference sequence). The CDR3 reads CALGLAATETQYF. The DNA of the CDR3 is TGTGCCCTCGGACTAGCGGCAACGGAGACCCAGTACTTC.

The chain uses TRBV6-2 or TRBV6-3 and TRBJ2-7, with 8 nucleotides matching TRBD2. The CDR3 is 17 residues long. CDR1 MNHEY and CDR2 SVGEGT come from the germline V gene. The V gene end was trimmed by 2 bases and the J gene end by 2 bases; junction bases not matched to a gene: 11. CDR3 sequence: CASSYGAIAGLAYEQYF. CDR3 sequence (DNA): TGTGCCAGCAGTTACGGCGCGATAGCGGGACTAGCCTACGAGCAGTACTTC.

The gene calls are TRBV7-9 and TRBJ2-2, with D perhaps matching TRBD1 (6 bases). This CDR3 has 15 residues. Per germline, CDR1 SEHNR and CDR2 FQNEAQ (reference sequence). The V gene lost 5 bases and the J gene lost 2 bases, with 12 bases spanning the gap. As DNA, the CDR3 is TGTGCCAGCAGCGCCACAGGGTTTAACACCGGGGAGCTGTTTTTT. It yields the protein CASSATGFNTGELFF.

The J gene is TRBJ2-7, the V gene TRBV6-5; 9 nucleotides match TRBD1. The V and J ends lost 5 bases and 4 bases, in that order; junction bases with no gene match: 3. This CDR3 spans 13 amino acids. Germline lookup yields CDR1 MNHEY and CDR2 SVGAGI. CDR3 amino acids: CASSRDREYEQYF. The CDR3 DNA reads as TGTGCCAGCAGTAGGGACAGGGAGTACGAGCAGTACTTC.

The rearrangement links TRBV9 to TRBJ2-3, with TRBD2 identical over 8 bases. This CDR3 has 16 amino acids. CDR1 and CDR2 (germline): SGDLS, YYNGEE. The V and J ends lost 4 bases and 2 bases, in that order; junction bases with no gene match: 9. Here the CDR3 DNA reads TGTGCCAGCAGCCCCGGGACTAGACGACTCACAGATACGCAGTATTTT. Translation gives CASSPGTRRLTDTQYF.

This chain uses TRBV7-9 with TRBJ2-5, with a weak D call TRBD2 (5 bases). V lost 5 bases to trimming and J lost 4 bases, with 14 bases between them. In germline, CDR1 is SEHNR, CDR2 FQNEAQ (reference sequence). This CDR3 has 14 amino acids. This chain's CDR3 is CASSPPRDGETQYF. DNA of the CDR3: TGTGCCAGCAGCCCCCCACGGGATGGAGAGACCCAGTACTTC.

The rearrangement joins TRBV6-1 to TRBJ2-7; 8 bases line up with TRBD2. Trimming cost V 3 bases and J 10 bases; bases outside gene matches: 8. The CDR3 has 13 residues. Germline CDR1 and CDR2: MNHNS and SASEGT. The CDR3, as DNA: TGTGCCAGCAGTGACCATGATACTAGCGGACAGTACTTC. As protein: CASSDHDTSGQYF.

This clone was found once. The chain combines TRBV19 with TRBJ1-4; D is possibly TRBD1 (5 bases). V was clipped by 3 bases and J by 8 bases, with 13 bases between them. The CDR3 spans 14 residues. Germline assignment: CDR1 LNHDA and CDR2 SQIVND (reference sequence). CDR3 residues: CASSMWGLREKLFF. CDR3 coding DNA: TGTGCCAGTAGTATGTGGGGCCTTAGAGAAAAACTGTTTTTT.

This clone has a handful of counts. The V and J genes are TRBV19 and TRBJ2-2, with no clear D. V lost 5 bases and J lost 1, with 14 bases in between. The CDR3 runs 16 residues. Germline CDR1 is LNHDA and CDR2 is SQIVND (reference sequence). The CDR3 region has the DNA TGTGCCAGTAGTGGGTACAGATTTTTGAACACCGGGGAGCTGTTTTTT. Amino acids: CASSGYRFLNTGELFF.

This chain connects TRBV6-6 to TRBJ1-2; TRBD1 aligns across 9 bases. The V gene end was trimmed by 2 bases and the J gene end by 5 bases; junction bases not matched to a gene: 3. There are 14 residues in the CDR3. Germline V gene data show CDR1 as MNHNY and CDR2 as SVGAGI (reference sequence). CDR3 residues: CASSYRQGDYGYTF. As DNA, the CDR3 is TGTGCCAGCAGTTACCGACAGGGGGATTATGGCTACACCTTC.

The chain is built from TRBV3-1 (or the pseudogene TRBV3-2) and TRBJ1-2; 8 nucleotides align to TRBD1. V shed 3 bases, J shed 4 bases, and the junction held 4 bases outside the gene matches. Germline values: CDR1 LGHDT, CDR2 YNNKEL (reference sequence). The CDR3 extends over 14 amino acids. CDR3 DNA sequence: TGTGCCAGCAGCCACGGCGACAGGGGCTATGGCTACACCTTC. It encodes CASSHGDRGYGYTF.

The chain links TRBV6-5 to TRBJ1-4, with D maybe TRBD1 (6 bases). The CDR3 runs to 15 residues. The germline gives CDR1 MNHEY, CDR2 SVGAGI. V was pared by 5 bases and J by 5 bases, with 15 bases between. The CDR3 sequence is CASSRRQVENEKLFF. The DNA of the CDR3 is TGTGCCAGCAGTAGACGACAGGTGGAAAATGAAAAACTGTTTTTT.

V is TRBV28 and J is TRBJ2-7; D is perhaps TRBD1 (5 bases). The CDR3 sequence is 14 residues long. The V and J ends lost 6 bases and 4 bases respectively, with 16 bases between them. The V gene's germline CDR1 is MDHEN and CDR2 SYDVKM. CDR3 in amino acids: CASRTVKGRYEQYF. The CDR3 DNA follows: TGTGCCAGCAGGACAGTTAAGGGCCGATACGAGCAGTACTTC.

The chain's CDR3 is CASKAGTGDEKLFF. The CDR3 DNA reads TGTGCCAGTAAAGCCGGGACAGGGGATGAAAAACTGTTTTTT. The V and J genes are TRBV19 and TRBJ1-4; 10 bases map to TRBD1. Losses at the gene ends were 7 bases for V and 6 bases for J; bases not matched to a gene: 5. The V gene's germline CDR1 is LNHDA and CDR2 SQIVND (reference sequence). The CDR3 has 14 residues. The whole variable domain, remainder taken from reference TRBV19 and TRBJ1-4, is DGGITQSPKYLFRKEGQNVTLSCEQNLNHDAMYWYRQDPGQGLRLIYYSQIVNDFQKGDIAEGYSVSREKKESFPLTVTSAQKNPTAFYLCASKAGTGDEKLFFGSGTQLSVL.

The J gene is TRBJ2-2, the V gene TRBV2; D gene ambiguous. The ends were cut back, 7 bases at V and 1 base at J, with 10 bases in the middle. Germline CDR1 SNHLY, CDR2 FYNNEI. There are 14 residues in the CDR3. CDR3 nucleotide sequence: TGTGCCAGCATCCTCGGAGTGAACACCGGGGAGCTGTTTTTT. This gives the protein CASILGVNTGELFF.

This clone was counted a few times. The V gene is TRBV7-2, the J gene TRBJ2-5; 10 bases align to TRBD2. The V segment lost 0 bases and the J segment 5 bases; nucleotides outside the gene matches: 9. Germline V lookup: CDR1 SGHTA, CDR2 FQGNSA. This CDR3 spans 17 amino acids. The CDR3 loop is CASSLAPSGSLGETQYF. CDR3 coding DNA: TGTGCCAGCAGCTTAGCTCCTAGCGGGAGTCTTGGGGAGACCCAGTACTTC.

DNA of the CDR3: TGTGCCAGCAGCCCACTACTTAGGACTAGCGGGGGCACAGATACGCAGTATTTT. Its protein is CASSPLLRTSGGTDTQYF. The chain employs TRBV7-9 and TRBJ2-3; 12 bases are shared with TRBD2. With V trimmed by 5 bases and J by 1 base, 10 bases remained unmatched. The CDR3 is 18 amino acids. CDR1 and CDR2 from the germline V gene are SEHNR and FQNEAQ (reference sequence).

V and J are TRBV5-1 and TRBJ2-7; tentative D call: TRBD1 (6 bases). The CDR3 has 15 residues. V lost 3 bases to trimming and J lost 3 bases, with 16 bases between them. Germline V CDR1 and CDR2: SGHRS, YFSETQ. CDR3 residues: CASSSTAGAGYEQYF. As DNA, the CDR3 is TGCGCCAGCAGCTCGACGGCAGGGGCGGGCTACGAGCAGTACTTC.